These 12 T cell receptor beta chains share one sample of origin, sequenced in a study of shared T cell receptors in the human thymus. The protocol was immunoSEQ multiplex PCR, while the TCRdb copy is restricted to in-frame clones and leaves out a portion. The top ten clones hold approximately 0.01% of a sample with some 720,000 clones, over 75% of them seen once. Another study also made use of these data, one on human thymus T cells.

Source material: thymocytes. The receptors originated from a boy in the first two years of life with a congenital heart defect.

The genes are TRBV7-9 and TRBJ1-2, with D tentatively TRBD1 (5 bases). The V gene lost 8 bases and the J gene lost 6 bases, with 7 bases spanning the gap. The germline V gene encodes CDR1 SEHNR and CDR2 FQNEAQ (reference sequence). The CDR3 is made up of 10 amino acids. CDR3 region: CASLGDGYTF. In DNA form, the CDR3 reads TGTGCCAGCCTAGGGGATGGCTACACCTTC.

This clone has just one count. J is TRBJ2-1 and V is TRBV2; tentatively, D is TRBD1 (6 bases). Trimming left V 8 bases short and J 4 bases short, with 6 bases between. Per germline, CDR1 SNHLY and CDR2 FYNNEI. The CDR3 loop spans 11 amino acids. CDR3 bases: TGTGCCAGCGGACAGTACAATGAGCAGTTCTTC. It is translated as CASGQYNEQFF.

The genes are TRBV10-3 and TRBJ2-7; perhaps TRBD1 as D (9 bases). V lost 3 bases to trimming and J lost 3 bases, with 18 bases between them. Germline V CDR1 and CDR2: ENHRY, SYGVKD. The CDR3 covers 16 residues. Here the CDR3 reads CAISDPGGTGLYEQYF. The CDR3 region has the DNA TGTGCCATCAGTGATCCGGGAGGGACAGGGCTCTACGAGCAGTACTTC.

The chain couples TRBV30 to TRBJ2-7; D perhaps matches TRBD1 (5 bases). Germline V gene data show CDR1 as GTSNPN and CDR2 as SVGIG (reference sequence). V was pared by 0 bases and J by 2 bases, with 11 bases between. The CDR3 length is 14 residues. CDR3 sequence: CAWSVNQGTYEQYF. CDR3 DNA sequence: TGTGCCTGGAGTGTAAACCAGGGAACCTACGAGCAGTACTTC.

CDR3 sequence (DNA): TGTGCCAGCAGCCAATCCTCCGGGCGGGAGGTTCAAGAGACCCAGTACTTC. Translated, it gives CASSQSSGREVQETQYF. This rearrangement joins TRBV14 to TRBJ2-5, with 8 bases aligning to TRBD2. The CDR3 covers 17 residues. The V gene end was trimmed by 2 bases and the J gene end by 2 bases; junction bases not matched to a gene: 10. Germline assignment: CDR1 SGHDN and CDR2 FVKESK. Full variable domain (missing parts from reference TRBV14 and TRBJ2-5): EAGVTQFPSHSVIEKGQTVTLRCDPISGHDNLYWYRRVMGKEIKFLLHFVKESKQDESGMPNNRFLAERTGGTYSTLKVQPAELEDSGVYFCASSQSSGREVQETQYFGPGTRLLVL.

The rearrangement joins TRBV18 to TRBJ2-2; D perhaps matches TRBD1 (5 bases). V lost 2 bases and J 5 bases, leaving 15 bases between the germline ends. This CDR3 has 16 residues. Per germline, CDR1 KGHSH and CDR2 LQKENI. CDR3 in amino acids: CASSPNPGRKTGELFF. CDR3 DNA: TGTGCCAGCTCACCAAACCCAGGGCGGAAAACCGGGGAGCTGTTTTTT.

The chain is built from TRBV9 and TRBJ1-1, with 8 bases matching TRBD1. Germline loops: CDR1 SGDLS, CDR2 YYNGEE. The junction had 5 bases not matched to a gene; V was cut back by 4 bases and J by 0 bases. The CDR3 length is 15 residues. The CDR3 reads CASSTGTGMNTEAFF. CDR3 DNA sequence: TGTGCCAGCAGCACCGGGACAGGAATGAACACTGAAGCTTTCTTT.

The chain recombines TRBV7-7 with TRBJ2-3; 7 bases match TRBD2. V lost 1 base, J lost 0 bases, and 4 bases stayed unmatched. Germline V gene lookup returns CDR1 SSHAT and CDR2 FNYEAQ (reference sequence). The CDR3 covers 16 residues. The CDR3 nucleotides are TGTGCCAGCAGCTTAGGGCCGGGGGGAAGCACAGATACGCAGTATTTT. This translates into CASSLGPGGSTDTQYF. Combining the CDR3 with reference TRBV7-7 and TRBJ2-3 gives the whole variable domain GAGVSQSPRYKVTKRGQDVTLRCDPISSHATLYWYQQALGQGPEFLTYFNYEAQPDKSGLPSDRFSAERPEGSISTLTIQRTEQRDSAMYRCASSLGPGGSTDTQYFGPGTRLTVL.

The CDR3 here is CASSLVRSRGTDTQYF. In DNA, the CDR3 is TGTGCCAGCAGCTTAGTCCGGTCGCGAGGGACAGATACGCAGTATTTT. The J gene is TRBJ2-3, the V gene TRBV7-6; the D gene is possibly TRBD2 (5 bases). The CDR3 is 16 residues long. Germline V lookup: CDR1 SGHVS, CDR2 FNYEAQ. V lost 1 base and J lost 3, with 14 bases in between.

For this clone: Its ends do not fully match the called genes, so a read error is possible. CDR3 DNA: TGTGCTAGCAGCCCCCGAGTAGCGGGAGGGCCGAGTGGGAATTACAATGAGCAGTTCTTC. Protein sequence: CASSPRVAGGPSGNYNEQFF. The rearrangement links TRBV7-7 to TRBJ2-1; TRBD2 aligns across 11 bases. The CDR3 covers 20 residues. CDR1 SSHAT and CDR2 FNYEAQ come from the germline V gene (reference sequence).

J is TRBJ2-5 and V is TRBV5-6; 8 bases fit TRBD2. The germline CDR1 and CDR2 sequences are SGHDT and YYEEEE. V was pared by 3 bases and J by 5 bases, with 3 bases of the junction left unmatched. There are 13 residues in the CDR3. This CDR3 reads CASSSASGETQYF. For the CDR3, the DNA is TGTGCCAGCAGCTCCGCTAGCGGGGAGACCCAGTACTTC.

In this sample, this clone turned up a few times. The gene calls are TRBV5-4 and TRBJ2-1; the match to TRBD2 covers 12 bases. The CDR3 covers 18 residues. The V segment lost 5 bases and the J segment 4 bases; nucleotides outside the gene matches: 13. From germline, CDR1 is SGHNT and CDR2 YYREEE (reference sequence). This CDR3 reads CASRLETSGSVSYNEQFF. The CDR3 DNA reads TGTGCCAGCAGGCTGGAGACTAGCGGGAGTGTTTCGTACAATGAGCAGTTCTTC.